One and the same sample provided the 14 T cell receptor beta chains below, sequenced in a study of blood T cell repertoires in COVID-19. Some clones are missing from TCRdb's copy, which holds only in-frame ones; the method was immunoSEQ multiplex PCR. The repertoire holds about 320,000 clones, with around four fifths as singletons. Sequencing input: peripheral blood. Every receptor here comes from a woman between 45 and 65 years old with acute or convalescent COVID-19.

This clone has a handful of counts. This chain links TRBV4-2 with TRBJ2-2; D is ambiguous. V lost 4 bases to trimming and J lost 7 bases, with 13 bases between them. The CDR3 is 14 residues long. CDR1 LGHNA and CDR2 YNFKEQ come from the germline V gene. CDR3 sequence: CASSPSVVGGELFF. The CDR3 bases are TGTGCCAGCAGCCCGTCGGTGGTCGGCGGGGAGCTGTTTTTT.

The chain joins TRBV18 to TRBJ2-5; the match to TRBD2 covers 10 bases. V lost 6 bases and J lost 4; bases outside the gene matches: 5. Germline lookup yields CDR1 KGHSH and CDR2 LQKENI. The CDR3 runs to 14 residues. DNA for the CDR3: TGTGCCAGCTCCGCTAGCGGGGGAAGAGAGACCCAGTACTTC. It is translated as CASSASGGRETQYF.

The gene calls are TRBV9 and TRBJ2-5, with TRBD1 identical over 7 bases. From germline, CDR1 is SGDLS and CDR2 YYNGEE. The V segment lost 4 bases and the J segment 3 bases; nucleotides outside the gene matches: 12. The CDR3 runs 16 residues. Here the CDR3 reads CASSLRQGRAEETQYF. CDR3 coding DNA: TGTGCCAGCAGCCTTAGACAGGGACGTGCTGAAGAGACCCAGTACTTC.

The rearrangement joins TRBV19 to TRBJ1-5, with D possibly matching TRBD1 (5 bases). Germline CDR1 and CDR2: LNHDA and SQIVND (reference sequence). V gave up 5 bases and J gave up 6 bases, with 17 bases separating them. The CDR3 has 15 residues. CDR3 sequence (DNA): TGTGCCAGTAGTTCGCAACAGGAGAGAGGTCAGCCCCAGCATTTT. Amino acids: CASSSQQERGQPQHF. Together with reference TRBV19 and TRBJ1-5, the CDR3 gives the full variable domain: DGGITQSPKYLFRKEGQNVTLSCEQNLNHDAMYWYRQDPGQGLRLIYYSQIVNDFQKGDIAEGYSVSREKKESFPLTVTSAQKNPTAFYLCASSSQQERGQPQHFGDGTRLSIL.

This chain joins TRBV3-1 (or the pseudogene TRBV3-2) and TRBJ1-6; a weak D match, TRBD1 (5 bases). The CDR3 sequence is 14 residues long. V dropped 1 base and J dropped 7 bases, with 8 bases sitting between them. Germline assignment: CDR1 LGHDT and CDR2 YNNKEL (reference sequence). The CDR3 loop reads CASSQGGWNSPLHF. CDR3 sequence (DNA): TGTGCCAGCAGCCAAGGGGGCTGGAATTCACCCCTCCACTTT.

This clone was picked up one time. The chain carries TRBV6-2 or TRBV6-3 and TRBJ2-7, with a tentative D call TRBD1 (6 bases). Germline CDR1 is MNHEY and CDR2 is SVGEGT. V lost 5 bases and J lost 3, with 14 bases in between. This CDR3 has 14 amino acids. As DNA, the CDR3 is TGTGCCAGCAGTGTCTCCGGGACATTCTACGAGCAGTACGTC. It specifies CASSVSGTFYEQYV.

The chain carries TRBV9 and TRBJ2-1; 11 bases align to TRBD2. This CDR3 comprises 16 residues. With 3 bases clipped from V and 6 bases from J, the junction kept 8 bases outside the gene matches. CDR1 and CDR2 (germline): SGDLS, YYNGEE. The CDR3 loop reads CASSGTSGSSSNEQFF. The CDR3 bases are TGTGCCAGCAGCGGAACTAGCGGGAGTTCTTCCAATGAGCAGTTCTTC.

This clone showed up just a few times. The chain combines TRBV24-1 with TRBJ2-5, with TRBD2 matching 9 bases. The CDR3 totals 15 residues. The germline V gene encodes CDR1 KGHDR and CDR2 SFDVKD. The V gene end was trimmed by 4 bases and the J gene end by 2 bases; junction bases not matched to a gene: 4. The CDR3 loop is CATSDPSGVQETQYF. The CDR3 DNA reads TGTGCCACCAGTGACCCTAGCGGGGTTCAAGAGACCCAGTACTTC.

V gene TRBV5-4 combines with J gene TRBJ2-3; no definite D call. Germline V gives CDR1 SGHNT, CDR2 YYREEE (reference sequence). The CDR3 sequence is 13 residues long. Trimming removed 4 bases from V and 6 bases from J, with 12 bases in between. CDR3 residues: CASSLPIRDTQYF. Here the CDR3 DNA reads TGTGCCAGCAGCCTTCCGATACGGGATACGCAGTATTTT. The full variable domain, rest sourced from reference TRBV5-4 and TRBJ2-3, is ETGVTQSPTHLIKTRGQQVTLRCSSQSGHNTVSWYQQALGQGPQFIFQYYREEENGRGNFPPRFSGLQFPNYSSELNVNALELDDSALYLCASSLPIRDTQYFGPGTRLTVL.

This clone has at least ten counts. The chain combines TRBV4-1 with TRBJ1-5, with TRBD1 matching 8 bases. Losses at the gene ends were 0 bases for V and 0 bases for J; bases not matched to a gene: 10. Looked up from germline, CDR1 is MGHRA and CDR2 is YSYEKL. The CDR3 runs 19 residues. The CDR3 spells CASSQDVRGPHYSNQPQHF. For the CDR3, the DNA is TGCGCCAGCAGCCAAGATGTCAGGGGGCCTCATTATAGCAATCAGCCCCAGCATTTT.

This chain uses TRBV27 with TRBJ1-3; no reliable D call. The CDR3 loop spans 13 amino acids. V gave up 5 bases and J gave up 4 bases, with 9 bases separating them. Germline CDR1 and CDR2: MNHEY and SMNVEV (reference sequence). The CDR3 DNA reads TGTGCCAGCAGTCCCCAGTTCGGAAACACCATATATTTT. Protein product: CASSPQFGNTIYF.

There are a few counts of this clone. The V call is TRBV12-5, the J call TRBJ1-6; 10 bases map to TRBD1. J lost 4 bases, V lost 3 bases, and 9 bases had no gene match. Per the germline V gene, CDR1 is LGHNT and CDR2 is FRNRAP. The CDR3 covers 18 residues. This CDR3 is CASGFKPGTGVYNSPLHF. The CDR3 coding sequence is TGTGCTAGTGGTTTCAAACCCGGGACAGGGGTATATAATTCACCCCTCCACTTT.

V and J are TRBV6-6 and TRBJ1-4, with TRBD1 identical over 9 bases. The CDR3 is 15 amino acids. Trimming cost V 2 bases and J 5 bases; bases outside gene matches: 3. Germline lookup yields CDR1 MNHNY and CDR2 SVGAGI (reference sequence). This CDR3 is CASSYTTGGNEKLFF. The CDR3, as DNA: TGTGCCAGCAGTTACACGACAGGGGGAAATGAAAAACTGTTTTTT.

This chain connects TRBV3-1 (or the pseudogene TRBV3-2) to TRBJ2-1; tentatively, D is TRBD1 (5 bases). Trimming left V 3 bases short and J 8 bases short, with 11 bases between. The germline CDR1 and CDR2 sequences are LGHDT and YNNKEL (reference sequence). This CDR3 is built from 13 residues. The CDR3, as DNA: TGTGCCAGCAGCCATAGGGGAAAGGATGAGCAGTTCTTC. This translates into CASSHRGKDEQFF.